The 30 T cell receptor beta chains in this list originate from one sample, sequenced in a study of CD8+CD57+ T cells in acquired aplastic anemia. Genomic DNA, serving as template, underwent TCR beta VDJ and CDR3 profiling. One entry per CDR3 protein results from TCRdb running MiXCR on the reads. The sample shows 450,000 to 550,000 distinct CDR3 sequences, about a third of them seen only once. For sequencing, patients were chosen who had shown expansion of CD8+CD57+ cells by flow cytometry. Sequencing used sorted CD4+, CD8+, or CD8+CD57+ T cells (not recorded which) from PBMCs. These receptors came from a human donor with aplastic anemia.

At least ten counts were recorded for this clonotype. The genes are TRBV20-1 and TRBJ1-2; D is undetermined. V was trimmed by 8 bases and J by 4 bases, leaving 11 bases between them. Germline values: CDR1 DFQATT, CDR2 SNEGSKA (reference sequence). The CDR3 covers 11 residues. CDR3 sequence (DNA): TGCAGTTCCTATGGCAGCTATGGCTACACCTTC. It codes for CSSYGSYGYTF.

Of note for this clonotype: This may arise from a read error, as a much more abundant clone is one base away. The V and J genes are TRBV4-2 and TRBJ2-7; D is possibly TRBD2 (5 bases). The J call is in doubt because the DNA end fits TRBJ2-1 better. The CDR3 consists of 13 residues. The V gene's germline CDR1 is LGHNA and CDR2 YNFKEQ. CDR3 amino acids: CASSSEREGEQFF. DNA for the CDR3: TGTGCCAGCAGCTCGGAGAGGGAAGGAGAGCAGTTCTTC.

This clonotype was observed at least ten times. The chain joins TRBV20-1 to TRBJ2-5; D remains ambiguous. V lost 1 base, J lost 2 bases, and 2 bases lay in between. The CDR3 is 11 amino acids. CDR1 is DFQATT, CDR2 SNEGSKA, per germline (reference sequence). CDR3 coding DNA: TGCAGTGCTAGAGCGCAAGAGACCCAGTACTTC. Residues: CSARAQETQYF.

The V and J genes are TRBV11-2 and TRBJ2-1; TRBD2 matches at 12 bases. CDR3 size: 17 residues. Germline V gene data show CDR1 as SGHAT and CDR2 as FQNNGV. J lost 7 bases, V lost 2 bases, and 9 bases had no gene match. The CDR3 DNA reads TGTGCCAGCAGCTTACAGGTACTAGCGGGGGGTAGGAATGAGCAGTTCTTC. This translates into CASSLQVLAGGRNEQFF.

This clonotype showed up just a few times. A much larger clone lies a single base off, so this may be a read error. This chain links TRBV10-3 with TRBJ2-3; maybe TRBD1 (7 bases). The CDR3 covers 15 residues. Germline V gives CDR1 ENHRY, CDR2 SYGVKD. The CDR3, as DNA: TGTGCCATCTCCGGGACAGATACTAGCACAGGTACGCAGTATTTT. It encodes CAISGTDTSTGTQYF.

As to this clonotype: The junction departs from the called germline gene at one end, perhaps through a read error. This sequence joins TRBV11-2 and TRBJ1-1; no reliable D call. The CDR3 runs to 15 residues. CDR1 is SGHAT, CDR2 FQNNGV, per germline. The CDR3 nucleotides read TGTGCCAGCAGCTTAGATCGTTCGGTGAACACTGAGGCTTTCTTT. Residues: CASSLDRSVNTEAFF. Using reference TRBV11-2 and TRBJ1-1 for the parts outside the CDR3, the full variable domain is EAGVAQSPRYKIIEKRQSVAFWCNPISGHATLYWYQQILGQGPKLLIQFQNNGVVDDSQLPKDRFSAERLKGVDSTLKIQPAKLEDSAVYLCASSLDRSVNTEAFFGQGTRLTVV.

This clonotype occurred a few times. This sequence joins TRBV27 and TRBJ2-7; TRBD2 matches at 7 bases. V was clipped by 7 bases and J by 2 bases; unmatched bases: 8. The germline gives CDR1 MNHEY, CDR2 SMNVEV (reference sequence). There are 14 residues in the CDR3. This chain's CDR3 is CASTPGLDAYEQYF. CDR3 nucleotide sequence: TGTGCCAGCACCCCCGGACTAGACGCCTACGAGCAGTACTTC.

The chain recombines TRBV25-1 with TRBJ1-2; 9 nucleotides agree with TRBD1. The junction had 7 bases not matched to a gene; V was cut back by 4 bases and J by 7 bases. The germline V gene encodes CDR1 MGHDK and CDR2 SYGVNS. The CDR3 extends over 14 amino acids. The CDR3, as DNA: TGTGCCAGCAGTGCTCTAGGGACAGGGTTTGGCTACACCTTC. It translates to CASSALGTGFGYTF.

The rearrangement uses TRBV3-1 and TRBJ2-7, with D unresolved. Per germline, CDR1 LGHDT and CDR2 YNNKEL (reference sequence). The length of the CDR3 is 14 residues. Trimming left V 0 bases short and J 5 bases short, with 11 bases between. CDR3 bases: TGTGCCAGCAGCCAAGAGCCAGGTAGCAACGAGCAGTACTTC. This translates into CASSQEPGSNEQYF.

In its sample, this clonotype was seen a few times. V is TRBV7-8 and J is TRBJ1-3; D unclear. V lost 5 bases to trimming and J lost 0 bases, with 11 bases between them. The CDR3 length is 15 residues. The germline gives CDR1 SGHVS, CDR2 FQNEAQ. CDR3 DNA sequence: TGTGCCAGCAGCCCACTTGGGTTCTCTGGAAACACCATATATTTT. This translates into CASSPLGFSGNTIYF.

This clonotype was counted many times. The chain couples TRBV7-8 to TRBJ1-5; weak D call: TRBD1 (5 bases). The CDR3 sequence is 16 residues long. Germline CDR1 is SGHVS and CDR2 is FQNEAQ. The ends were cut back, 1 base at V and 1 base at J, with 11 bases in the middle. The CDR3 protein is CASSLVGGVSNQPQHF. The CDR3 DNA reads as TGTGCCAGCAGCTTAGTGGGAGGGGTAAGCAATCAGCCCCAGCATTTT.

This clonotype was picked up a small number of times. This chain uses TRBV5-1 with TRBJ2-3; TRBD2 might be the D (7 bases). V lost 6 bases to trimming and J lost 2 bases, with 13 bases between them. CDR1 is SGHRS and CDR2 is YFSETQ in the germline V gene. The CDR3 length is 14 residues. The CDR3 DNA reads TGCGCCAGCATGCTAGGGGGGGCCACAGATACGCAGTATTTT. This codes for CASMLGGATDTQYF.

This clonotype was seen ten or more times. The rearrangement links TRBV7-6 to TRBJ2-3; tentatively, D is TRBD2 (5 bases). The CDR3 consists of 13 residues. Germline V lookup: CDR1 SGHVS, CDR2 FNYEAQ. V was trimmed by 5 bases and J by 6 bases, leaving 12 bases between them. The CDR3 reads CASSRELGDTQYF. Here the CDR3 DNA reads TGTGCCAGCAGCCGGGAATTAGGGGATACGCAGTATTTT.

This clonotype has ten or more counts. The CDR3 reads CASSEGTGGWETQYF. The CDR3, as DNA: TGCGCCAGCAGCGAGGGGACAGGGGGCTGGGAGACCCAGTACTTC. This chain uses TRBV5-1 with TRBJ2-5; 12 bases match TRBD1. Germline CDR1 and CDR2: SGHRS and YFSETQ. This CDR3 is built from 15 residues. V trimming: 4 bases; J trimming: 5 bases; junction bases outside the gene matches: 6.

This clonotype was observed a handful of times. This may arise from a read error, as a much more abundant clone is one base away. The CDR3 spells CAASRGVAYEQFF. The CDR3, as DNA: TGTGCCGCCAGCAGAGGAGTGGCGTATGAGCAGTTCTTC. The gene calls are TRBV15 and TRBJ2-1; D unresolved. Germline assignment: CDR1 LNHNV and CDR2 YYDKDF (reference sequence). There are 13 residues in the CDR3.

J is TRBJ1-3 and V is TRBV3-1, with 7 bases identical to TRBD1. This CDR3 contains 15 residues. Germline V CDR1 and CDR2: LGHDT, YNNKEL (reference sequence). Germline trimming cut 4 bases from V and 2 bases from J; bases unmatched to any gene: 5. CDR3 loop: CASSLRGHPGNTIYF. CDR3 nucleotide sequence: TGTGCCAGCAGCCTTAGGGGGCATCCTGGAAACACCATATATTTT.

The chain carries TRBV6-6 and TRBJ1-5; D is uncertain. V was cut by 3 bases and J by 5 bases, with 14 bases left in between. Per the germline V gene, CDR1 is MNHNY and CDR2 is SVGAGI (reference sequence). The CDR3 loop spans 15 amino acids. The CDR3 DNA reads TGTGCCAGCAGTTATTTGGGTCAGACCCATCAGCCCCAGCATTTT. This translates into CASSYLGQTHQPQHF.

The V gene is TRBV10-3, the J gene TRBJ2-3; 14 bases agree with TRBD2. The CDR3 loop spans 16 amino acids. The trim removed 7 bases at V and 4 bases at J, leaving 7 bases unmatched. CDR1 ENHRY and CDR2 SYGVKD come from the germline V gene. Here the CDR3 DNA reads TGTGCCATCACCGGGACTAGCGGGAGCATGGCAGATACGCAGTATTTT. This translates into CAITGTSGSMADTQYF.

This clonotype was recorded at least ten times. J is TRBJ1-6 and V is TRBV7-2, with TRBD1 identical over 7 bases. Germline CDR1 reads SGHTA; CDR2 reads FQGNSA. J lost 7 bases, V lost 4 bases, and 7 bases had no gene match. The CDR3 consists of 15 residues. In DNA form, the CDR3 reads TGTGCCAGCAGCTCTAGACAGGGCAGCAATTCACCCCTCCACTTT. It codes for CASSSRQGSNSPLHF.

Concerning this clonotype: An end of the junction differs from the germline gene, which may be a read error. This CDR3 is CAGSVVGSYEQYF. The DNA of the CDR3 is TGTGCCGGCAGTGTCGTCGGTTCGTACGAGCAGTACTTC. The chain couples TRBV6-1 to TRBJ2-7; D is unclear. The CDR3 runs to 13 residues. CDR1 and CDR2 from the germline V gene are MNHNS and SASEGT.

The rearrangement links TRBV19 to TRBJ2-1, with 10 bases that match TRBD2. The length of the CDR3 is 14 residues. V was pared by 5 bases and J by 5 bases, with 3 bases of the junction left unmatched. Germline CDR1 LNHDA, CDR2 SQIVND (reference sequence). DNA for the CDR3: TGTGCCAGTAGTCGACTAGCGGGCCACAATGAGCAGTTCTTC. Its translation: CASSRLAGHNEQFF.

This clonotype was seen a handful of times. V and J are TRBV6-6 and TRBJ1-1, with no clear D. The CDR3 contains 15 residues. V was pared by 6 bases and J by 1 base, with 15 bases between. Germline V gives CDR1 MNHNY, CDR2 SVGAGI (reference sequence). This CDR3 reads CASRSTGLTNTEAFF. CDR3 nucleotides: TGTGCCAGCAGATCGACCGGACTGACGAACACTGAAGCTTTCTTT.

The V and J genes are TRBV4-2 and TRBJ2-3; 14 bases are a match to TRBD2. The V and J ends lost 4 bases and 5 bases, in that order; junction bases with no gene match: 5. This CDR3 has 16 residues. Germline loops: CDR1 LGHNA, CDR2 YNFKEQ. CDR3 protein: CASSPGLAGVVDTQYF. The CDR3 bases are TGTGCCAGCAGCCCGGGACTAGCGGGAGTGGTAGATACGCAGTATTTT.

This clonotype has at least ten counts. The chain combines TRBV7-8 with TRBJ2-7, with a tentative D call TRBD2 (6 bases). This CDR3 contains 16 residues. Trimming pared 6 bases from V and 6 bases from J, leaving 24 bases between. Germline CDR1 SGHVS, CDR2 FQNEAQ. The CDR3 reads CASRDPGLGNPSEQYF. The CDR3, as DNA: TGTGCCAGCAGGGACCCGGGACTTGGGAACCCTTCCGAGCAGTACTTC.

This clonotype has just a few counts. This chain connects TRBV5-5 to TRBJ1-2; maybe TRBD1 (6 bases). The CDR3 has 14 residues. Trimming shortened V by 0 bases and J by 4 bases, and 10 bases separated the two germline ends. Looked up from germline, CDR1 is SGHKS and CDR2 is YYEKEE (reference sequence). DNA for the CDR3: TGTGCCAGCAGCTTGGCCAGGGGTATCTATGGCTACACCTTC. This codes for CASSLARGIYGYTF. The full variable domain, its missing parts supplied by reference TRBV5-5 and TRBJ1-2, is DAGVTQSPTHLIKTRGQQVTLRCSPISGHKSVSWYQQVLGQGPQFIFQYYEKEERGRGNFPDRFSARQFPNYSSELNVNALLLGDSALYLCASSLARGIYGYTFGSGTRLTVV.

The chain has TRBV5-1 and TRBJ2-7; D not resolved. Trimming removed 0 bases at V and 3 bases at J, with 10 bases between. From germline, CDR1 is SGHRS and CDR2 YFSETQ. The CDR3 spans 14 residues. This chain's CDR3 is CASSLGTLVYEQYF. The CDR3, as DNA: TGCGCCAGCAGCTTGGGGACCCTAGTCTACGAGCAGTACTTC.

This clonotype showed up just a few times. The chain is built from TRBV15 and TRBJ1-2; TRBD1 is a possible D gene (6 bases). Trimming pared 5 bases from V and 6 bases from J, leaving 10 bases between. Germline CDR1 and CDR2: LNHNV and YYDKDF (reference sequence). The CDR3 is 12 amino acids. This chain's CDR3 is CATSPTGNGYTF. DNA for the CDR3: TGTGCCACCAGCCCCACAGGGAATGGCTACACCTTC.

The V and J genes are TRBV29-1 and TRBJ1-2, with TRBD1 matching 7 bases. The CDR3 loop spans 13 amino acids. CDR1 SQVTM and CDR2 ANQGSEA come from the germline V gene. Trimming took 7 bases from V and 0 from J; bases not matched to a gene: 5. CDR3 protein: CSDRTGANYGYTF. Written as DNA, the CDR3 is TGCAGCGATCGGACAGGAGCTAACTATGGCTACACCTTC.

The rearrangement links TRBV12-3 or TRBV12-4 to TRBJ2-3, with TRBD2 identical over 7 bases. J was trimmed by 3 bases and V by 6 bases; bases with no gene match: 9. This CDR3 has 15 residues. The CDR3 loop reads CASSWGEGRTDTQYF. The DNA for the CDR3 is TGTGCCAGCAGCTGGGGGGAGGGTAGGACAGATACGCAGTATTTT.

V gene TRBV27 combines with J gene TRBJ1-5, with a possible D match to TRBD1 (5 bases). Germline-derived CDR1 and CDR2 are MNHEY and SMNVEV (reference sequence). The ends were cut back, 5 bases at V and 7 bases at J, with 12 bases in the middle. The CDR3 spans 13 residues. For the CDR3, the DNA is TGTGCCAGCAGTGGAGCAGGGATACAGCCCCAGCATTTT. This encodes CASSGAGIQPQHF.